Following are 9 T cell receptor beta chains from one sample sequenced in a study of T cell responses to AZD1222 COVID-19 vaccine. Clones were read by immunoSEQ multiplex PCR, and TCRdb kept only the in-frame ones, dropping some. This repertoire shows approximately 120,000 clones, approximately 94% found once; its top ten account for approximately 3.1%. The source material was peripheral blood, sampled on day 0 of AZD1222 vaccination. The receptors were sampled from an adult in good health.

The chain joins TRBV18 to TRBJ2-2; 10 bases agree with TRBD2. The CDR3 totals 15 residues. Germline V gives CDR1 KGHSH, CDR2 LQKENI. After removal of 6 bases from V and 2 bases from J, the junction contained 3 bases not matched to a gene. CDR3 coding DNA: TGTGCCAGCTCGTGGACTAGCGGCAACACCGGGGAGCTGTTTTTT. Protein sequence: CASSWTSGNTGELFF.

The chain has TRBV15 and TRBJ2-7, with 7 bases aligning to TRBD2. The CDR3 is 15 residues long. The ends lost 1 base at V and 0 bases at J; junction bases unmatched: 3. Germline V gene lookup returns CDR1 LNHNV and CDR2 YYDKDF (reference sequence). This CDR3 reads CATSRVGGSSYEQYF. The DNA for the CDR3 is TGTGCCACCAGCAGAGTGGGGGGGAGCTCCTACGAGCAGTACTTC.

The chain uses TRBV19 and TRBJ1-1, with 9 bases that match TRBD1. The CDR3 spans 13 residues. Per germline, CDR1 LNHDA and CDR2 SQIVND (reference sequence). With 6 bases clipped from V and 6 bases from J, the junction kept 5 bases outside the gene matches. The CDR3 loop reads CASRTQGAAEAFF. The CDR3 DNA is TGTGCCAGTAGAACACAGGGGGCGGCTGAAGCTTTCTTT. The full variable domain, with the rest looked up from reference TRBV19 and TRBJ1-1, is DGGITQSPKYLFRKEGQNVTLSCEQNLNHDAMYWYRQDPGQGLRLIYYSQIVNDFQKGDIAEGYSVSREKKESFPLTVTSAQKNPTAFYLCASRTQGAAEAFFGQGTRLTVV.

The chain is built from TRBV4-1 and TRBJ1-5, with 7 bases that match TRBD1. The CDR3 is 14 residues long. V shed 1 base and J 8 bases; nucleotides not matched to a gene: 5. Germline CDR1 reads MGHRA; CDR2 reads YSYEKL. The chain's CDR3 is CASSQVQGGEPQHF. The CDR3 DNA sequence: TGCGCCAGCAGCCAAGTTCAGGGGGGCGAGCCCCAGCATTTT.

The chain combines TRBV5-1 with TRBJ2-1; D is unresolved. This CDR3 is built from 17 residues. Trimming removed 2 bases at V and 7 bases at J, with 22 bases between. Germline CDR1 is SGHRS and CDR2 is YFSETQ. The CDR3 sequence: CASSFWSVDPPRNEQFF. CDR3 DNA sequence: TGCGCCAGCAGCTTTTGGAGCGTCGACCCCCCTCGGAATGAGCAGTTCTTC.

The rearrangement uses TRBV3-1 (or the pseudogene TRBV3-2) and TRBJ1-2; perhaps TRBD1 as D (5 bases). Trimming took off 6 bases at V and 2 bases at J, with 16 bases between the two ends. The CDR3 loop spans 15 amino acids. From germline, CDR1 is LGHDT and CDR2 YNNKEL (reference sequence). CDR3 amino acids: CASRQLDRPNYGYTF. Written as DNA, the CDR3 is TGTGCCAGCAGACAACTCGACAGACCGAACTATGGCTACACCTTC.

The chain has TRBV7-9 and TRBJ2-1; D call uncertain. V lost 5 bases and J 0 bases, leaving 11 bases between the germline ends. CDR1 and CDR2 from the germline V gene are SEHNR and FQNEAQ (reference sequence). This CDR3 has 15 residues. The CDR3 DNA sequence: TGTGCCAGCAGCCCCTATTGGAGCTCCTACAATGAGCAGTTCTTC. It yields the protein CASSPYWSSYNEQFF. Filled out from reference TRBV7-9 and TRBJ2-1, the complete variable domain reads DTGVSQNPRHKITKRGQNVTFRCDPISEHNRLYWYRQTLGQGPEFLTYFQNEAQLEKSRLLSDRFSAERPKGSFSTLEIQRTEQGDSAMYLCASSPYWSSYNEQFFGPGTRLTVL.

The genes are TRBV7-8 and TRBJ1-5; 9 nucleotides agree with TRBD1. With 2 bases clipped from V and 4 bases from J, the junction kept 18 bases outside the gene matches. CDR3 length: 20 residues. CDR1 and CDR2 from the germline V gene are SGHVS and FQNEAQ. CDR3 DNA sequence: TGTGCCAGCAGCTTATCCCTTCCCGGGACAGGGAGTACTCCTAATCAGCCCCAGCATTTT. Its translation is CASSLSLPGTGSTPNQPQHF.

The chain has TRBV5-1 and TRBJ1-1; 8 bases agree with TRBD1. V gave up 0 bases and J gave up 2 bases; unmatched junction bases: 3. Germline lookup yields CDR1 SGHRS and CDR2 YFSETQ. CDR3 length: 15 amino acids. The CDR3 reads CASSLDGQGNTEAFF. CDR3 DNA sequence: TGCGCCAGCAGCTTGGACGGACAGGGAAACACTGAAGCTTTCTTT.